The source of this TCR beta chain is a study of T-cell reconstitution after alpha-beta-depleted transplantation in children. The TCRbeta library incorporated unique molecular identifiers. A single record per CDR3 protein comes from TCRdb applying MiXCR to the PCR reads. The repertoire holds around 400,000 distinct CDR3 sequences, with around 20% as singletons. The V and J ends lost 4 bases and 2 bases, in that order; junction bases with no gene match: 3. The germline CDR1 and CDR2 sequences are SGHRS and YFSETQ. There are 15 residues in the CDR3. The chain carries TRBV5-1 and TRBJ2-7; 13 bases map to TRBD2. The specimen comprised PBMCs from the stem cell graft donor, sampled from the stem cell graft. This TCR came from a human donor who donated a stem cell graft to a child with acute myeloid leukemia. CDR3 in amino acids: CASSRGTSGAYEQYF. In DNA form, the CDR3 reads TGCGCCAGCAGCCGGGGGACTAGCGGGGCCTACGAGCAGTACTTC.